These 24 T cell receptor beta chains share one sample of origin, sequenced in a study of blood T cell repertoires in COVID-19 (dated by TCRdb to the early 2020s). The library was made by the immunoSEQ multiplex PCR assay. Imported from immuneACCESS, the table was reduced by TCRdb to in-frame sequences with V and J called. These copies leave out some clones; in studies compared against another copy, an unresolved V gene accounts for under half, and the cause of the remainder is not known. This sample lists hundreds of thousands of clones; 75% to 90% were detected once. 1.2% of the sample rests with the top ten. What was sequenced was PBMCs or T cells enriched from blood (not recorded which). The receptors derive from a man younger than 40 who had recovered from COVID-19.

The V gene is TRBV27, the J gene TRBJ2-1; a possible D gene is TRBD1 (6 bases). The length of the CDR3 is 14 residues. The V gene lost 6 bases and the J gene lost 4 bases, with 13 bases spanning the gap. CDR1 MNHEY and CDR2 SMNVEV come from the germline V gene (reference sequence). The CDR3 nucleotides are TGTGCCAGCAGCCTCGGACAGATTTACAATGAGCAGTTCTTC. Translated: CASSLGQIYNEQFF.

The V gene is TRBV19, the J gene TRBJ1-1; tentatively, D is TRBD1 (6 bases). Germline lookup yields CDR1 LNHDA and CDR2 SQIVND (reference sequence). The CDR3 totals 14 residues. V was cut by 7 bases and J by 7 bases, with 19 bases left in between. The CDR3 is CASTPRTESFEAFF. The CDR3 DNA reads TGTGCCAGTACCCCGAGGACAGAGAGCTTTGAAGCTTTCTTT.

V usage is TRBV5-1 and J usage is TRBJ2-2; 9 nucleotides agree with TRBD1. The CDR3 runs 12 residues. V dropped 8 bases and J dropped 6; count of bases not matched to a gene: 2. The germline V gene encodes CDR1 SGHRS and CDR2 YFSETQ. The DNA for the CDR3 is TGCGCCAGGACAGGGGGGGCCGGGGAGCTGTTTTTT. It yields the protein CARTGGAGELFF.

The chain links TRBV14 to TRBJ2-3; D gene unclear. The V gene's germline CDR1 is SGHDN and CDR2 FVKESK. The CDR3 is 16 amino acids. V was pared by 4 bases and J by 2 bases, with 16 bases between. CDR3 bases: TGTGCCAGCAGCCCCCGCCCAAGAACTACCACAGATACGCAGTATTTT. Its translation is CASSPRPRTTTDTQYF.

The chain is built from TRBV4-3 and TRBJ1-6; possibly TRBD1 for D (5 bases). V shed 1 base and J shed 7 bases, with 14 bases lying between them. This CDR3 has 16 amino acids. The V gene's germline CDR1 is LGHNA and CDR2 YSLEER. CDR3 DNA: TGCGCCAGCAGCCAAGCCCCGGACACAGAAAATTCACCCCTCCACTTT. Protein: CASSQAPDTENSPLHF.

This chain links TRBV7-2 with TRBJ1-2; D is unclear. Trimming pared 2 bases from V and 5 bases from J, leaving 9 bases between. The CDR3 has 13 residues. Germline V lookup: CDR1 SGHTA, CDR2 FQGNSA. The DNA of the CDR3 is TGTGCCAGCAGCTTACCAGGAGGGTATGGCTACACCTTC. Translated, it gives CASSLPGGYGYTF.

The chain couples TRBV10-1 to TRBJ2-3, with D perhaps matching TRBD1 (7 bases). Germline CDR1 WNHNN, CDR2 SYGVQD (reference sequence). The CDR3 spans 16 residues. The V gene lost 3 bases and the J gene lost 1 base, with 14 bases spanning the gap. The CDR3 sequence: CASSDFRGAGTDTQYF. The CDR3 region has the DNA TGCGCCAGCAGTGACTTCAGGGGGGCTGGCACAGATACGCAGTATTTT.

The J gene is TRBJ2-7, the V gene TRBV6-1, with 9 bases matching TRBD1. Germline lookup yields CDR1 MNHNS and CDR2 SASEGT. V was clipped by 0 bases and J by 12 bases; unmatched bases: 6. The CDR3 has 13 residues. CDR3 DNA sequence: TGTGCCAGCAGTGAAGCGCGGGACAGGGTTCTGTACTTC. Protein product: CASSEARDRVLYF.

This clone was seen a single time. This chain uses TRBV5-6 with TRBJ2-7, with 7 bases matching TRBD1. From germline, CDR1 is SGHDT and CDR2 YYEEEE. This CDR3 is 13 amino acids long. Trimming removed 4 bases from V and 5 bases from J; junction bases left unmatched: 6. The CDR3 region has the DNA TGTGCCAGCAGCCAGGGACAGTCCCACGAGCAGTACTTC. Its protein product is CASSQGQSHEQYF.

The chain combines TRBV9 with TRBJ1-1; a weak D match, TRBD1 (5 bases). CDR1 is SGDLS, CDR2 YYNGEE, per germline. This CDR3 has 15 residues. The V and J ends lost 4 bases and 0 bases respectively, with 13 bases between them. The CDR3 DNA follows: TGTGCCAGCAGCCGGTGGGGCGGAATGAACACTGAAGCTTTCTTT. Protein sequence: CASSRWGGMNTEAFF. Complete variable domain (other parts from reference TRBV9 and TRBJ1-1): DSGVTQTPKHLITATGQRVTLRCSPRSGDLSVYWYQQSLDQGLQFLIQYYNGEERAKGNILERFSAQQFPDLHSELNLSSLELGDSALYFCASSRWGGMNTEAFFGQGTRLTVV.

The V and J genes are TRBV28 and TRBJ2-3; 7 bases fit TRBD1. Germline CDR1 MDHEN, CDR2 SYDVKM. Unmatched junction bases numbered 4, after V lost 6 bases and J lost 1 base. The CDR3 runs 14 residues. The CDR3 bases are TGTGCCAGCAGCCACCAGGGGGGCACAGATACGCAGTATTTT. Protein product: CASSHQGGTDTQYF.

This rearrangement joins TRBV5-4 to TRBJ2-3, with TRBD2 matching over 8 bases. Germline V CDR1 and CDR2: SGHNT, YYREEE (reference sequence). The CDR3 runs to 15 residues. Trimming at V came to 4 bases and at J to 6 bases, leaving 10 bases not matched to a gene. The CDR3 nucleotides are TGTGCCAGCAGCCTAAGGGGCGGGAGGAAGGATACGCAGTATTTT. Amino acids: CASSLRGGRKDTQYF.

This clone was seen once. This sequence joins TRBV11-2 and TRBJ2-3, with 9 positions matching TRBD2. In germline, CDR1 is SGHAT, CDR2 FQNNGV. V shed 1 base, J shed 1 base, and the junction held 3 bases outside the gene matches. The CDR3 has 16 amino acids. CDR3 DNA: TGTGCCAGCAGCTTAGGCGGGGGGGAGGGCACAGATACGCAGTATTTT. This translates into CASSLGGGEGTDTQYF.

The chain carries TRBV9 and TRBJ2-5, with 7 bases aligning to TRBD1. J gave up 2 bases and V 0 bases, and 1 base lay outside the gene matches. From germline, CDR1 is SGDLS and CDR2 YYNGEE. The CDR3 is 14 residues long. The chain's CDR3 is CASSVGGQQETQYF. DNA for the CDR3: TGTGCCAGCAGCGTAGGGGGACAGCAAGAGACCCAGTACTTC. The whole variable domain, remainder taken from reference TRBV9 and TRBJ2-5, is DSGVTQTPKHLITATGQRVTLRCSPRSGDLSVYWYQQSLDQGLQFLIQYYNGEERAKGNILERFSAQQFPDLHSELNLSSLELGDSALYFCASSVGGQQETQYFGPGTRLLVL.

V and J are TRBV30 and TRBJ2-1, with 9 bases that match TRBD2. CDR1 and CDR2 from the germline V gene are GTSNPN and SVGIG (reference sequence). The CDR3 sequence is 14 residues long. V gave up 0 bases and J gave up 7 bases; unmatched junction bases: 4. In DNA, the CDR3 is TGTGCCTGGAGTGTACGGCTAGCGGGGAATGAGCAGTTCTTC. Protein product: CAWSVRLAGNEQFF.

This clone was observed a single time. The rearrangement links TRBV6-4 to TRBJ2-1; TRBD2 agrees at 11 bases. The CDR3 is made up of 15 amino acids. J gave up 10 bases and V 6 bases, and 11 bases lay outside the gene matches. Germline values: CDR1 MRHNA, CDR2 SNTAGT. CDR3 protein: CASRLTSGAGREQFF. CDR3 coding DNA: TGTGCCAGCAGGTTGACTAGCGGGGCCGGCAGGGAGCAGTTCTTC.

The genes are TRBV4-1 and TRBJ2-1; no firm D call. The V and J ends lost 2 bases and 0 bases respectively, with 14 bases between them. CDR1 and CDR2 (germline): MGHRA, YSYEKL. The CDR3 sequence is 17 residues long. CDR3 coding DNA: TGCGCCAGCAGCCAATTGTCCGCTGTCAGCTCCTACAATGAGCAGTTCTTC. This translates into CASSQLSAVSSYNEQFF.

The chain carries TRBV4-2 and TRBJ2-3; 7 nucleotides agree with TRBD1. CDR3 size: 17 residues. Germline V gene lookup returns CDR1 LGHNA and CDR2 YNFKEQ. The ends lost 5 bases at V and 2 bases at J; junction bases unmatched: 13. The CDR3 DNA reads TGTGCCAGCAGCTTAAAGCCTGACAGGGACCTCACAGATACGCAGTATTTT. It is translated as CASSLKPDRDLTDTQYF.

The genes are TRBV4-1 and TRBJ2-1; D may be TRBD2 (5 bases). CDR3 length equals 17 residues. Germline-derived CDR1 and CDR2 are MGHRA and YSYEKL. V was shortened by 4 bases and J by 5 bases, with 21 bases between the two germline ends. CDR3 nucleotides: TGCGCCAGCAGCCGCCCAAAGGCGGGCGTTGGACACAATGAGCAGTTCTTC. It yields the protein CASSRPKAGVGHNEQFF.

The chain employs TRBV7-7 and TRBJ2-7; TRBD2 aligns across 8 bases. V was clipped by 1 base and J by 4 bases; unmatched bases: 6. The V gene's germline CDR1 is SSHAT and CDR2 FNYEAQ (reference sequence). The CDR3 covers 15 residues. The CDR3 here is CASSLESGGAYEQYF. CDR3 coding DNA: TGTGCCAGCAGCTTAGAGTCGGGGGGGGCTTACGAGCAGTACTTC.

The V and J genes are TRBV4-3 and TRBJ2-2, with 11 bases aligning to TRBD1. Germline CDR1 and CDR2: LGHNA and YSLEER. CDR3 length equals 18 residues. J lost 4 bases, V lost 0 bases, and 7 bases had no gene match. CDR3 DNA sequence: TGCGCCAGCAGCCAAGATTTTCGGACAGGGGGCGTCACCGGGGAGCTGTTTTTT. Translation gives CASSQDFRTGGVTGELFF.

CDR3 region: CASSLVLAPYNEQFF. The CDR3 DNA is TGCGCCAGCAGCTTGGTCCTAGCTCCCTACAATGAGCAGTTCTTC. The chain uses TRBV5-1 and TRBJ2-1; the D gene is possibly TRBD2 (5 bases). This CDR3 contains 15 residues. CDR1 is SGHRS, CDR2 YFSETQ, per germline. Trimming removed 0 bases from V and 2 bases from J, with 9 bases in between.

The chain is built from TRBV14 and TRBJ1-2, with D unresolved. The CDR3 covers 16 residues. Germline V gene data show CDR1 as SGHDN and CDR2 as FVKESK. The V and J ends lost 1 base and 0 bases respectively, with 12 bases between them. The chain's CDR3 is CASSQAVSVSNYGYTF. CDR3 bases: TGTGCCAGCAGCCAAGCGGTCTCGGTTTCTAACTATGGCTACACCTTC.

J is TRBJ1-5 and V is TRBV21-1; the tabulated D call, TRBD1, remains unverified against the DNA. TRBV21-1 has pseudogene status. The CDR3 totals 16 residues. CDR3 loop: CASSRTGAGINQPQHF. The CDR3 coding sequence is TGTGCCAGCAGTCGGACAGGGGCCGGAATCAATCAGCCCCAGCATTTT.